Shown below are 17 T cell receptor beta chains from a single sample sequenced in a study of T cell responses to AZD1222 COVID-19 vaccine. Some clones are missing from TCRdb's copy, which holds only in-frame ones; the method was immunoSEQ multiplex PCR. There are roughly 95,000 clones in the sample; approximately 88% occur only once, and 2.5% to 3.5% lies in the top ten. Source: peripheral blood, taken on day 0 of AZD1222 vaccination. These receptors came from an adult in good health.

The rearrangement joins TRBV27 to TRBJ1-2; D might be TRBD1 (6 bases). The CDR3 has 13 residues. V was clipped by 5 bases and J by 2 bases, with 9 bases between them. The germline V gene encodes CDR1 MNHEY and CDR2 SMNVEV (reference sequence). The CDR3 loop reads CASSQGQNYGYTF. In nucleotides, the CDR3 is TGTGCCAGCAGTCAGGGGCAGAACTATGGCTACACCTTC.

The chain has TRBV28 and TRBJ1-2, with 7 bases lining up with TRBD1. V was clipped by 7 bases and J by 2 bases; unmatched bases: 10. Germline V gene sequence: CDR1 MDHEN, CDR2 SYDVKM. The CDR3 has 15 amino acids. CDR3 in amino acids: CASTSRGRGNYGYTF. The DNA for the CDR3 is TGTGCCAGCACCTCTAGGGGCAGGGGGAACTATGGCTACACCTTC.

The CDR3 bases are TGTGCCAGCAGTTTATCTGGTCCTAACTATGGCTACACCTTC. As protein: CASSLSGPNYGYTF. The V and J genes are TRBV28 and TRBJ1-2; D is unresolved. The germline V gene has CDR1 MDHEN and CDR2 SYDVKM. V dropped 1 base and J dropped 0 bases, with 6 bases sitting between them. The CDR3 loop spans 14 amino acids.

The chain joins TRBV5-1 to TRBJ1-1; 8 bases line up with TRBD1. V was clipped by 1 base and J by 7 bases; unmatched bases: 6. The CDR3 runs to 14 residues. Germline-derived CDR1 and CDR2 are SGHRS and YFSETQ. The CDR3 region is CASSLTGGINEAFF. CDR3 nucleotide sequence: TGCGCCAGCAGCTTGACAGGGGGGATTAATGAAGCTTTCTTT.

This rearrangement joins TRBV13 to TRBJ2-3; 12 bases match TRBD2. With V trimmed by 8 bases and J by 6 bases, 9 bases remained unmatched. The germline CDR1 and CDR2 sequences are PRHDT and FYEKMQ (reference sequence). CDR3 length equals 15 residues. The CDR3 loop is CASRLAGELDDTQYF. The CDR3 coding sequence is TGTGCCAGCCGACTAGCGGGAGAACTCGACGATACGCAGTATTTT.

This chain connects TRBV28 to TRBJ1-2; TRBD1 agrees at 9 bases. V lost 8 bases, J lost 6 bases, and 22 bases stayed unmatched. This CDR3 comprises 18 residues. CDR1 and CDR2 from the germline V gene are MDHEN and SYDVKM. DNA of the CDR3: TGTGCCAGCCTCCTCTCAGGACAGGGGTCTCGACGGGTTGATGGCTACACCTTC. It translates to CASLLSGQGSRRVDGYTF.

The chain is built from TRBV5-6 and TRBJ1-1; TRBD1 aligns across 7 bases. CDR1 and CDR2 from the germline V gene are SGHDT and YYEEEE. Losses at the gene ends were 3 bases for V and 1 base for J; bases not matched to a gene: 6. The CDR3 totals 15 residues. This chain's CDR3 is CASSSLDRENTEAFF. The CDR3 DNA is TGTGCCAGCAGCTCCCTTGACAGGGAGAACACTGAAGCTTTCTTT.

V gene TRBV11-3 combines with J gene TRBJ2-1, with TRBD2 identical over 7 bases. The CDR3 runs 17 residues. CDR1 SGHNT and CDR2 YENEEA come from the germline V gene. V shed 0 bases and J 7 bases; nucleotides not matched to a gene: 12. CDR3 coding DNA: TGTGCCAGCAGCTTAGATCTGTCTAGCGGATTAAGGAATGAGCAGTTCTTC. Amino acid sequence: CASSLDLSSGLRNEQFF. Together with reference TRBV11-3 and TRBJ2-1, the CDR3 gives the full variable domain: EAGVVQSPRYKIIEKKQPVAFWCNPISGHNTLYWYLQNLGQGPELLIRYENEEAVDDSQLPKDRFSAERLKGVDSTLKIQPAELGDSAVYLCASSLDLSSGLRNEQFFGPGTRLTVL.

This CDR3 reads CASSTSPANYGYTF. CDR3 bases: TGCGCCAGCAGCACGAGCCCCGCTAACTATGGCTACACCTTC. V and J are TRBV5-1 and TRBJ1-2, with D hard to call. Germline CDR1 SGHRS, CDR2 YFSETQ. Trimming pared 4 bases from V and 0 bases from J, leaving 10 bases between. CDR3 length: 14 amino acids.

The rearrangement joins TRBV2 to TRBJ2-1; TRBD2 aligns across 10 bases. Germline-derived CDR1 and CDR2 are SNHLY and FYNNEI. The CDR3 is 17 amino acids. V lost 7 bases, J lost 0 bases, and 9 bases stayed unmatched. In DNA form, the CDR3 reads TGTGCCAGCAAAGAGACTAGCGGGCTGAGCTCCTACAATGAGCAGTTCTTC. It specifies CASKETSGLSSYNEQFF. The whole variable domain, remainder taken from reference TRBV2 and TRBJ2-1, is EPEVTQTPSHQVTQMGQEVILRCVPISNHLYFYWYRQILGQKVEFLVSFYNNEISEKSEIFDDQFSVERPDGSNFTLKIRSTKLEDSAMYFCASKETSGLSSYNEQFFGPGTRLTVL.

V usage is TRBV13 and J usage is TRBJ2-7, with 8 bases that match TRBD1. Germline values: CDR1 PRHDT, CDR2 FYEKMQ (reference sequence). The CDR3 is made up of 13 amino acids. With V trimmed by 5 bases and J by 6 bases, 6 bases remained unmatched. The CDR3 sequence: CASSLGQGGEQYF. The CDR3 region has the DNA TGTGCCAGCAGCCTTGGACAGGGAGGCGAGCAGTACTTC.

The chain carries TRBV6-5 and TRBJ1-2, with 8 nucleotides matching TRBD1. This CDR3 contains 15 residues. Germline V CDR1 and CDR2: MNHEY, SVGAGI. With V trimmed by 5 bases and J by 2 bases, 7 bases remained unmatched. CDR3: CASSPTGGRNYGYTF. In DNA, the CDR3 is TGTGCCAGCAGTCCCACAGGGGGAAGGAACTATGGCTACACCTTC.

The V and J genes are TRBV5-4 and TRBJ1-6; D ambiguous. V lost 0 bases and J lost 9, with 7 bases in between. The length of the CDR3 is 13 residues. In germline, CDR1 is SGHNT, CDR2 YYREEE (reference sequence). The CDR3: CASSLEWGSPLHF. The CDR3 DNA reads TGTGCCAGCAGCTTGGAGTGGGGTTCACCCCTCCACTTT.

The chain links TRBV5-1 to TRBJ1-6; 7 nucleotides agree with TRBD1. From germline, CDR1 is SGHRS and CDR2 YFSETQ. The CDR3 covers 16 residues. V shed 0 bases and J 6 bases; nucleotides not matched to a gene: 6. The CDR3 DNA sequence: TGCGCCAGCAGCTTGGGACCGACAGGGACTAATTCACCCCTCCACTTT. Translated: CASSLGPTGTNSPLHF.

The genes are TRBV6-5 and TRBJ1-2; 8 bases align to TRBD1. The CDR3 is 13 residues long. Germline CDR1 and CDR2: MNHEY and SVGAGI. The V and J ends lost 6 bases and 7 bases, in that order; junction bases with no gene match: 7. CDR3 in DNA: TGTGCCAGCAGGCCGACAGGGGAGAGTGGCTACACCTTC. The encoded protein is CASRPTGESGYTF.

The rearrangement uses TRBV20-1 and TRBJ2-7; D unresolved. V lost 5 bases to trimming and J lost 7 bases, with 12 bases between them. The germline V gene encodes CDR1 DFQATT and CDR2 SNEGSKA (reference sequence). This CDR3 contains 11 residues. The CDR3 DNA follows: TGCAGTGCTGTTCAGACGCCTGAGCAGTACTTC. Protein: CSAVQTPEQYF.

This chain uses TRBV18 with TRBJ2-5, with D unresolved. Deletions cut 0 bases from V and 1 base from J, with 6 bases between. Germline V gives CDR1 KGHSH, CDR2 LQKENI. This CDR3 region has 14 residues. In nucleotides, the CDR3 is TGTGCCAGCTCACCACCAACCGTCCAAGAGACCCAGTACTTC. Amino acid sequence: CASSPPTVQETQYF.